A single sample is the source of the 21 T cell receptor beta chains below, sequenced in a study of blood T cell repertoires in COVID-19. Some clones are missing from TCRdb's copy, which holds only in-frame ones; the method was immunoSEQ multiplex PCR. The data show about 200,000 clones, about 85% seen once. The sequenced sample was peripheral blood. Receptors originate from a woman older than 75 with acute or convalescent COVID-19.

The chain combines TRBV6-2 or TRBV6-3 with TRBJ2-3, with TRBD2 identical over 7 bases. The CDR3 sequence is 15 residues long. Looked up from germline, CDR1 is MNHEY and CDR2 is SVGEGT. Losses at the gene ends were 0 bases for V and 0 bases for J; bases not matched to a gene: 0. CDR3 amino acids: CASSYSRESTDTQYF. For the CDR3, the DNA is TGTGCCAGCAGTTACTCGCGGGAGAGCACAGATACGCAGTATTTT.

The chain recombines TRBV12-3 or TRBV12-4 with TRBJ1-5; D call uncertain. CDR3 length: 11 amino acids. Trimming pared 5 bases from V and 9 bases from J, leaving 8 bases between. The CDR3 sequence is CASSPEGPQHF. DNA of the CDR3: TGTGCCAGCAGTCCTGAGGGGCCCCAGCATTTT.

This chain connects TRBV5-1 to TRBJ2-3, with 7 bases fitting TRBD2. From germline, CDR1 is SGHRS and CDR2 YFSETQ. The CDR3 spans 14 residues. V shed 7 bases and J 2 bases; nucleotides not matched to a gene: 7. The CDR3 nucleotides read TGCGCCAGCGCTTCTAGCGGCCCCACAGATACGCAGTATTTT. The encoded protein is CASASSGPTDTQYF.

The rearrangement uses TRBV3-1 (or the pseudogene TRBV3-2) and TRBJ1-3; unclear D gene. There are 14 residues in the CDR3. Germline CDR1 is LGHDT and CDR2 is YNNKEL (reference sequence). The V and J ends lost 1 base and 7 bases respectively, with 11 bases between them. The CDR3 bases are TGTGCCAGCAGCCAAGTCGGTTGGGAGAACACCATATATTTT. This encodes CASSQVGWENTIYF.

The V and J genes are TRBV18 and TRBJ2-5, with 9 bases that match TRBD1. This CDR3 is built from 15 residues. CDR1 and CDR2 (germline): KGHSH, LQKENI. The trim removed 5 bases at V and 5 bases at J, leaving 9 bases unmatched. The CDR3 DNA follows: TGTGCCAGCTCATCTGGGACAGGGTCGCGGGAGACCCAGTACTTC. It is translated as CASSSGTGSRETQYF. The variable domain in full, with the rest retrieved from reference TRBV18 and TRBJ2-5, is NAGVMQNPRHLVRRRGQEARLRCSPMKGHSHVYWYRQLPEEGLKFMVYLQKENIIDESGMPKERFSAEFPKEGPSILRIQQVVRGDSAAYFCASSSGTGSRETQYFGPGTRLLVL.

The chain links TRBV19 to TRBJ1-5; D unclear. V was clipped by 3 bases and J by 4 bases, with 19 bases between them. CDR3 size: 17 residues. CDR1 and CDR2 (germline): LNHDA, SQIVND (reference sequence). Here the CDR3 DNA reads TGTGCCAGTAGTATCTCCGCCAGGCAAACTCCAAATCAGCCCCAGCATTTT. Its protein is CASSISARQTPNQPQHF.

The chain couples TRBV5-6 to TRBJ1-2, with 8 bases that match TRBD1. The CDR3 is 16 residues long. Unmatched junction bases numbered 15, after V lost 0 bases and J lost 11 bases. Germline CDR1 reads SGHDT; CDR2 reads YYEEEE. CDR3 in amino acids: CASSLVGQGAGMQYTF. CDR3 DNA: TGTGCCAGCAGCTTGGTTGGGCAGGGGGCGGGTATGCAGTACACCTTC.

The chain links TRBV7-2 to TRBJ1-5, with D possibly matching TRBD1 (6 bases). Germline V gene lookup returns CDR1 SGHTA and CDR2 FQGNSA. With 1 base removed from V and 0 bases from J, the gap between germline ends came to 13 bases. The CDR3 loop spans 17 amino acids. This chain's CDR3 is CASSLGGGPYSNQPQHF. The CDR3 DNA reads as TGTGCCAGCAGCTTAGGGGGGGGCCCTTATAGCAATCAGCCCCAGCATTTT. The full variable domain, rest sourced from reference TRBV7-2 and TRBJ1-5, is GAGVSQSPSNKVTEKGKDVELRCDPISGHTALYWYRQSLGQGLEFLIYFQGNSAPDKSGLPSDRFSAERTGGSVSTLTIQRTQQEDSAVYLCASSLGGGPYSNQPQHFGDGTRLSIL.

The chain couples TRBV25-1 to TRBJ1-1; weak D call: TRBD1 (5 bases). The CDR3 is 14 residues long. The germline V gene encodes CDR1 MGHDK and CDR2 SYGVNS. V lost 3 bases, J lost 5 bases, and 13 bases lay in between. The CDR3 spells CASSDPRGGTEAFF. In DNA, the CDR3 is TGTGCCAGCAGTGACCCCCGGGGGGGGACTGAAGCTTTCTTT.

In its sample, this clone was seen a few times. The chain couples TRBV6-2 or TRBV6-3 to TRBJ2-2; tentative D call: TRBD2 (5 bases). There are 16 residues in the CDR3. Germline CDR1 reads MNHEY; CDR2 reads SVGEGT. Trimming pared 1 base from V and 2 bases from J, leaving 11 bases between. The CDR3 reads CASSYLGALNTGELFF. The CDR3 DNA follows: TGTGCCAGCAGTTACTTGGGAGCCCTAAACACCGGGGAGCTGTTTTTT.

The chain carries TRBV5-6 and TRBJ2-7, with TRBD1 matching over 8 bases. This CDR3 spans 16 amino acids. Germline V gene lookup returns CDR1 SGHDT and CDR2 YYEEEE. Unmatched junction bases numbered 12, after V lost 4 bases and J lost 3 bases. The CDR3 DNA reads TGTGCCAGCAGCAAAGAGCCCGGGACAGGAATCTACGAGCAGTACTTC. Residues: CASSKEPGTGIYEQYF.

This rearrangement joins TRBV2 to TRBJ1-1, with no clear D. This CDR3 has 14 amino acids. Trimming pared 5 bases from V and 3 bases from J, leaving 13 bases between. The germline V gene has CDR1 SNHLY and CDR2 FYNNEI. The CDR3 DNA sequence: TGTGCCAGCAGTCCCACCCCCAGATACACTGAAGCTTTCTTT. This gives the protein CASSPTPRYTEAFF.

The chain employs TRBV28 and TRBJ1-5; TRBD1 matches 10 bases. The CDR3 spans 18 residues. Germline CDR1 MDHEN, CDR2 SYDVKM. V lost 4 bases to trimming and J lost 2 bases; unmatched junction nucleotides: 11. The CDR3 region has the DNA TGTGCCAGCAGTTCGGCGGCCGGGACAGGGGTTGGCAATCAGCCCCAGCATTTT. It yields the protein CASSSAAGTGVGNQPQHF.

This clone was observed a few times. The chain couples TRBV7-2 to TRBJ2-5, with TRBD2 matching over 13 bases. CDR1 SGHTA and CDR2 FQGNSA come from the germline V gene. This CDR3 contains 17 residues. V lost 0 bases and J lost 2; bases outside the gene matches: 3. For the CDR3, the DNA is TGTGCCAGCAGCTTAGCTCTACTAGCGGGGGGGCAAGAGACCCAGTACTTC. Protein: CASSLALLAGGQETQYF.

V is TRBV29-1 and J is TRBJ2-1; perhaps TRBD2 as D (6 bases). CDR1 is SQVTM, CDR2 ANQGSEA, per germline. With 3 bases removed from V and 4 bases from J, the gap between germline ends came to 19 bases. The CDR3 runs to 16 residues. The CDR3 nucleotides are TGCAGCGTTGAGGGGGGACCAAAGGGTCAATACAATGAGCAGTTCTTC. Translated: CSVEGGPKGQYNEQFF.

V is TRBV27 and J is TRBJ2-2; 7 bases are shared with TRBD1. The CDR3 is 19 residues long. V trimming: 8 bases; J trimming: 3 bases; junction bases outside the gene matches: 21. Germline CDR1 and CDR2: MNHEY and SMNVEV (reference sequence). The CDR3 DNA sequence: TGTGCCAGCCGAAACTACCGGACAGGCTTACCTGAGGACACCGGGGAGCTGTTTTTT. Translating gives CASRNYRTGLPEDTGELFF.

The V call is TRBV12-5, the J call TRBJ1-1; 8 bases fit TRBD1. The V segment lost 6 bases and the J segment 6 bases; nucleotides outside the gene matches: 6. The CDR3 contains 13 residues. Germline V CDR1 and CDR2: LGHNT, FRNRAP. The CDR3 protein is CASGYDRGAEAFF. CDR3 bases: TGTGCTAGTGGATATGACAGGGGAGCTGAAGCTTTCTTT. Full variable domain (rest looked up from reference TRBV12-5 and TRBJ1-1): DARVTQTPRHKVTEMGQEVTMRCQPILGHNTVFWYRQTMMQGLELLAYFRNRAPLDDSGMPKDRFSAEMPDATLATLKIQPSEPRDSAVYFCASGYDRGAEAFFGQGTRLTVV.

The V call is TRBV7-8, the J call TRBJ2-7; D possibly corresponds to TRBD1 (6 bases). Deletions cut 6 bases from V and 6 bases from J, with 24 bases between. This CDR3 is built from 16 residues. Per the germline V gene, CDR1 is SGHVS and CDR2 is FQNEAQ. The CDR3 bases are TGTGCCAGCAGTCAATTCCGGGACACCGTGGGTTCCGAGCAGTACTTC. Translated, it gives CASSQFRDTVGSEQYF.

The V and J genes are TRBV21-1 and TRBJ1-1; the table's TRBD1 call for D was not verified on the DNA. TRBV21-1 counts as a pseudogene. The length of the CDR3 is 14 residues. CDR3 residues: CASSYRTEGTEAFF. Here the CDR3 DNA reads TGTGCCAGCAGCTATAGGACAGAAGGCACTGAAGCTTTCTTT.

J is TRBJ2-3 and V is TRBV24-1; 12 bases map to TRBD2. Germline V gene sequence: CDR1 KGHDR, CDR2 SFDVKD. CDR3 length equals 18 residues. V was clipped by 1 base and J by 7 bases; unmatched bases: 11. CDR3 nucleotides: TGTGCCACCAGTGATTTCGGTCGGACTAGCGGGATCGTGAATACGCAGTATTTT. Translation gives CATSDFGRTSGIVNTQYF.

V gene TRBV7-2 combines with J gene TRBJ2-5, with 7 bases lining up with TRBD2. This CDR3 is built from 16 residues. The trim removed 4 bases at V and 6 bases at J, leaving 14 bases unmatched. Germline V CDR1 and CDR2: SGHTA, FQGNSA. Here the CDR3 DNA reads TGTGCCAGCAGCTCCCTAGCGGCAACTGGGAGTCAGACCCAGTACTTC. It translates to CASSSLAATGSQTQYF.